A selection of T cell receptor beta chains follows, all from one sample in a study of blood T cell repertoires in COVID-19. Produced via immunoSEQ multiplex PCR; TCRdb's table is partial and in-frame only. The data hold 150,000 to 160,000 clones, with around 84% observed a single time. The sample was peripheral blood. All receptors come from a man older than 75 with acute or convalescent COVID-19. Each CDR3 is given with its conserved first and last residue. The D gene is left open where the match is weak. Clone size appears in some rows only: once, few, many, or a class for an expanded clone.

j_call: TRBJ1-4
d_call: .
v_call: TRBV14
clone_size: few
cdr3_nt: TGTGCCAGCAGCGAAAGTGTGGGGGCCGGTGAAAAACTGTTTTTT
cdr3_aa: CASSESVGAGEKLFF

j_call: TRBJ2-2
d_call: TRBD1
v_call: TRBV7-8
clone_size: .
cdr3_nt: TGTGCCAGCAAAACGACAGGGGGCACCGGGGAGCTGTTTTTT
cdr3_aa: CASKTTGGTGELFF

j_call: TRBJ1-2
d_call: .
v_call: TRBV5-1
clone_size: few
cdr3_nt: TGCGCCAGCAGCTTGGGGGACAAGGCTTACTATGGCTACACCTTC
cdr3_aa: CASSLGDKAYYGYTF

j_call: TRBJ1-2
d_call: .
v_call: TRBV28
clone_size: .
cdr3_nt: TGTGCCAGCAGTTTAACCGGAGCCTATGGCTACACCTTC
cdr3_aa: CASSLTGAYGYTF

j_call: TRBJ2-2
d_call: .
v_call: TRBV24-1
clone_size: .
cdr3_nt: TGTGCCACCAGTGACCGGGACTCCCCTGGCGGGGAGCTGTTTTTT
cdr3_aa: CATSDRDSPGGELFF

j_call: TRBJ2-7
d_call: TRBD1
v_call: TRBV5-1
clone_size: .
cdr3_nt: TGCGCCAGCAGCTGGGACAGCTCCTACGAGCAGTACTTC
cdr3_aa: CASSWDSSYEQYF

j_call: TRBJ1-5
d_call: TRBD1
v_call: TRBV20-1
clone_size: .
cdr3_nt: TGCAGTGCTAGTACGATTGTGGGACAGGGGTCCAGTTTTCAGCCCCAGCATTTT
cdr3_aa: CSASTIVGQGSSFQPQHF

j_call: TRBJ1-1
d_call: .
v_call: TRBV29-1
clone_size: .
cdr3_nt: TGCAGCGCCTTTAAGGCCGGGACTCCCGGTATTAGGACTGAAGCTTTCTTT
cdr3_aa: CSAFKAGTPGIRTEAFF

j_call: TRBJ1-5
d_call: .
v_call: TRBV24-1
clone_size: .
cdr3_nt: TGTGCCACCAGTGATCCCGGCCAAGGGGGAAGCAATCAGCCCCAGCATTTT
cdr3_aa: CATSDPGQGGSNQPQHF

j_call: TRBJ1-2
d_call: TRBD1
v_call: TRBV20-1
clone_size: .
cdr3_nt: TGCAGTGCTAGTCTCGGGACAGGGGGCTATGGCTACACCTTC
cdr3_aa: CSASLGTGGYGYTF

j_call: TRBJ1-6
d_call: TRBD1
v_call: TRBV5-1
clone_size: few
cdr3_nt: TGCGCCAGCAGCCCTCGACAGGGTCTGTATTCACCCCTCCACTTT
cdr3_aa: CASSPRQGLYSPLHF

j_call: TRBJ2-5
d_call: TRBD1
v_call: TRBV25-1
clone_size: few
cdr3_nt: TGTGCCAGCAGTGAGACAGGGGCCGCCGCGGAGACCCAGTACTTC
cdr3_aa: CASSETGAAAETQYF

j_call: TRBJ2-6
d_call: .
v_call: TRBV5-1
clone_size: .
cdr3_nt: TGCGCCAGCAGCCCTTCTCTCTCTGGGGCCAACGTCCTGACTTTC
cdr3_aa: CASSPSLSGANVLTF

j_call: TRBJ2-1
d_call: .
v_call: TRBV6-5
clone_size: .
cdr3_nt: TGTGCCAGCAGTCGCCGACAGGTTTCCTACAATGAGCAGTTCTTC
cdr3_aa: CASSRRQVSYNEQFF

j_call: TRBJ2-5
d_call: TRBD2
v_call: TRBV6-1
clone_size: .
cdr3_nt: TGTGCCAGCACTGAAGCGGGGGGATCCGAGACCCAGTACTTC
cdr3_aa: CASTEAGGSETQYF

j_call: TRBJ2-1
d_call: TRBD1
v_call: TRBV11-1
clone_size: .
cdr3_nt: TGTGCCAGCAGCCTGACAGGGTCATATGAGCAGTTCTTC
cdr3_aa: CASSLTGSYEQFF

j_call: TRBJ2-3
d_call: TRBD1
v_call: TRBV3-1/TRBV3-2
clone_size: once
cdr3_nt: TGTGCCAGCAGCCCTCGGACAGGGCGGGATACGCAGTATTTT
cdr3_aa: CASSPRTGRDTQYF

j_call: TRBJ2-7
d_call: TRBD2
v_call: TRBV6-2/TRBV6-3
clone_size: .
cdr3_nt: TGTGCCAGCAGTACAACGGGGGGGCCAGGGGTCGAGCAGTACTTC
cdr3_aa: CASSTTGGPGVEQYF

j_call: TRBJ1-1
d_call: TRBD1
v_call: TRBV6-5
clone_size: .
cdr3_nt: TGTGCCAGCAACCCGGGACAGGGGGCGCGGGCTTTCTTT
cdr3_aa: CASNPGQGARAFF

j_call: TRBJ1-5
d_call: TRBD1
v_call: TRBV19
clone_size: .
cdr3_nt: TGTGCCAGTACCCCTCAAATACAGGGGGGTCGCAATCAGCCCCAGCATTTT
cdr3_aa: CASTPQIQGGRNQPQHF

j_call: TRBJ1-1
d_call: TRBD1
v_call: TRBV12-5
clone_size: .
cdr3_nt: TGTGCTAGTGGTTTGGACCGGACAGGGGGCGTGAACACTGAAGCTTTCTTT
cdr3_aa: CASGLDRTGGVNTEAFF

j_call: TRBJ2-5
d_call: TRBD2
v_call: TRBV6-5
clone_size: .
cdr3_nt: TGTGCCAGCAGTTATAGCGGGGGGGCCGTGGAGACCCAGTACTTC
cdr3_aa: CASSYSGGAVETQYF

j_call: TRBJ2-1
d_call: .
v_call: TRBV5-1
clone_size: .
cdr3_nt: TGCGCCAGCAGCCCGCCAAGCGCATACAATGAGCAGTTCTTC
cdr3_aa: CASSPPSAYNEQFF

j_call: TRBJ1-4
d_call: TRBD1
v_call: TRBV5-6
clone_size: .
cdr3_nt: TGTGCCAGCAGCTCCCTAGGACAGGGATTCGGAGAAAAACTGTTTTTT
cdr3_aa: CASSSLGQGFGEKLFF

j_call: TRBJ1-3
d_call: TRBD1
v_call: TRBV30
clone_size: few
cdr3_nt: TGTGCCTGGAGTTCGGGACAGTCTGGAAACACCATATATTTT
cdr3_aa: CAWSSGQSGNTIYF

j_call: TRBJ2-2
d_call: .
v_call: TRBV9
clone_size: once
cdr3_nt: TGTGCCAGCGGGCGGGAGAACACCGGGGAGCTGTTTTTT
cdr3_aa: CASGRENTGELFF

j_call: TRBJ1-5
d_call: TRBD1
v_call: TRBV4-3
clone_size: .
cdr3_nt: TGCGCCAGCAGCCAAGAGGCAAGGGGGCTCCAGCCCCAGCATTTT
cdr3_aa: CASSQEARGLQPQHF

j_call: TRBJ1-4
d_call: .
v_call: TRBV19
clone_size: .
cdr3_nt: TGTGCCAGTAGTATAGGTGGTGGGGGCCAGAATGAAAAACTGTTTTTT
cdr3_aa: CASSIGGGGQNEKLFF

j_call: TRBJ1-6
d_call: .
v_call: TRBV21-1
clone_size: few
cdr3_nt: TGTGCCAGCAGCAAAATGGAGGACAGGGTAAATTCACCCCTCCACTTT
cdr3_aa: CASSKMEDRVNSPLHF

j_call: TRBJ2-3
d_call: .
v_call: TRBV15
clone_size: once
cdr3_nt: TGTGCCACCAGCAGAGATCTCCCTACGGGGTACACAGATACGCAGTATTTT
cdr3_aa: CATSRDLPTGYTDTQYF

j_call: TRBJ2-3
d_call: .
v_call: TRBV6-5
clone_size: few
cdr3_nt: TGTGCCAGCAGTTACGGCAACGGTCAGGGGACAGATACGCAGTATTTT
cdr3_aa: CASSYGNGQGTDTQYF

j_call: TRBJ1-3
d_call: TRBD1
v_call: TRBV15
clone_size: .
cdr3_nt: TGTGCCACCAGCAATTTAAACCGGGACAGCTCTGGAAACACCATATATTTT
cdr3_aa: CATSNLNRDSSGNTIYF

j_call: TRBJ2-7
d_call: .
v_call: TRBV6-5
clone_size: .
cdr3_nt: TGTGCCAGCGGGGGGGGCGATAGGTACGAGCAGTACTTC
cdr3_aa: CASGGGDRYEQYF

j_call: TRBJ2-7
d_call: TRBD1
v_call: TRBV5-4
clone_size: .
cdr3_nt: TGTGCCAGCAGCTTGGGGGACAGGGGTAACGAGCAGTACTTC
cdr3_aa: CASSLGDRGNEQYF

j_call: TRBJ1-5
d_call: TRBD1
v_call: TRBV19
clone_size: many
cdr3_nt: TGTGCCAGTAGTATCCGGGGGACAGGGGGAATTAGCAATCAGCCCCAGCATTTT
cdr3_aa: CASSIRGTGGISNQPQHF

j_call: TRBJ1-2
d_call: .
v_call: TRBV5-1
clone_size: .
cdr3_nt: TGCGCCAGCAGCTTGGGATTGGGGCAGGGTGGCTACACCTTC
cdr3_aa: CASSLGLGQGGYTF